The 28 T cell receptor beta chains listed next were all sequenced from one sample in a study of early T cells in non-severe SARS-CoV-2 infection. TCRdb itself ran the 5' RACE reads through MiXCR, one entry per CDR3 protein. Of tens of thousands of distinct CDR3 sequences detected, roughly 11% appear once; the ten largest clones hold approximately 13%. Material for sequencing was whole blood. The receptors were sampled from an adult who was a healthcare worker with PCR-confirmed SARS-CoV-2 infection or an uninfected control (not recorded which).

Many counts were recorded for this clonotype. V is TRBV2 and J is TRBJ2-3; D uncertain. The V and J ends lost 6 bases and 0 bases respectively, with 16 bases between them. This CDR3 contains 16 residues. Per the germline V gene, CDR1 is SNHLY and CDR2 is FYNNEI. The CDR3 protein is CASRAMVGPSTDTQYF. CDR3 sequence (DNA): TGTGCCAGCAGGGCCATGGTGGGCCCCAGCACAGATACGCAGTATTTT.

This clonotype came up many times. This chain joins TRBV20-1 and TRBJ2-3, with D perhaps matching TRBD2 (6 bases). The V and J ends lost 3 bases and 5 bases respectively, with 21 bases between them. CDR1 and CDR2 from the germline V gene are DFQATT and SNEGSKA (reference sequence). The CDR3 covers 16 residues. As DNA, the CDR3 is TGCAGTGCTAGCCTCCGGGACTCCCACCCCGTAGATACGCAGTATTTT. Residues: CSASLRDSHPVDTQYF.

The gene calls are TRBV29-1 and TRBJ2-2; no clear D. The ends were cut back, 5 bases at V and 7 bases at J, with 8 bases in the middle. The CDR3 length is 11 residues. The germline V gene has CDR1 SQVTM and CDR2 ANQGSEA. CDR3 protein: CSVILGGELFF. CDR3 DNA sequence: TGCAGCGTTATTTTGGGCGGGGAGCTGTTTTTT.

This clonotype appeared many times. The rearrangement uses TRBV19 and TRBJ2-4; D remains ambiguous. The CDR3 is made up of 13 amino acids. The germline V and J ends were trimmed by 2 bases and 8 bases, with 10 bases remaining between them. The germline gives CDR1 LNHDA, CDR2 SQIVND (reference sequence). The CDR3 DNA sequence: TGTGCCAGTAGTATACTGGGTGCGGACATTCAGTACTTC. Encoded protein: CASSILGADIQYF.

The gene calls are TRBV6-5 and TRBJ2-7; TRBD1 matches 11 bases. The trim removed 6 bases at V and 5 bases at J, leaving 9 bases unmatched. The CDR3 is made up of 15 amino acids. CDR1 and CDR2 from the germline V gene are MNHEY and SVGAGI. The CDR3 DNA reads TGTGCCAGCAGCCCCCCGGGGACAGGGGGTCACGAGCAGTACTTC. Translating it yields CASSPPGTGGHEQYF.

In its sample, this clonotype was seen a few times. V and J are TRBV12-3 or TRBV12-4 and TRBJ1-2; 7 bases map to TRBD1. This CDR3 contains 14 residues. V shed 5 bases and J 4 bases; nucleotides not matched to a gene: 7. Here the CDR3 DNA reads TGTGCCAGCAGTCGCGGGACAGCCGTCTATGGCTACACCTTC. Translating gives CASSRGTAVYGYTF.

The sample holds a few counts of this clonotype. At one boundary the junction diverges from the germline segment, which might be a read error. The CDR3 region has the DNA TGTGTCAGCGGCTCTCATACCAGCGGGGGGGGCACAGATACGCAGTATTTT. Its translation is CVSGSHTSGGGTDTQYF. The V call is TRBV2, the J call TRBJ2-3, with TRBD2 matching 10 bases. The CDR3 has 17 amino acids. CDR1 SNHLY and CDR2 FYNNEI come from the germline V gene.

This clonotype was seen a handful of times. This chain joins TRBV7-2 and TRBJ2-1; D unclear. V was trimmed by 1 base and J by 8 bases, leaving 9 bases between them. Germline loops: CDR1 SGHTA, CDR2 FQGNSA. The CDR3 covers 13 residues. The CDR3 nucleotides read TGTGCCAGCAGCTTAGATATTCTGGATGAGCAGTTCTTC. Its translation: CASSLDILDEQFF.

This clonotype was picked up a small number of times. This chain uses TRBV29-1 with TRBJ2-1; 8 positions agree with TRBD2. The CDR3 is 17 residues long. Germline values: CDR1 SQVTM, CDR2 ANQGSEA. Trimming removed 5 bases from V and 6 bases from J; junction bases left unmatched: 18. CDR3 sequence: CSVTRGGPNTYLNEQFF. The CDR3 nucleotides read TGCAGCGTTACTCGGGGGGGACCGAACACATACCTCAATGAGCAGTTCTTC.

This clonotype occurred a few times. CDR3 amino acids: CASSLAVASGRTGELFF. CDR3 coding DNA: TGTGCCAGCAGCTTAGCGGTGGCTAGCGGACGAACCGGGGAGCTGTTTTTT. The chain carries TRBV7-9 and TRBJ2-2; TRBD2 matches at 7 bases. After removal of 0 bases from V and 5 bases from J, the junction contained 9 bases not matched to a gene. In germline, CDR1 is SEHNR, CDR2 FQNEAQ (reference sequence). The CDR3 length is 17 residues.

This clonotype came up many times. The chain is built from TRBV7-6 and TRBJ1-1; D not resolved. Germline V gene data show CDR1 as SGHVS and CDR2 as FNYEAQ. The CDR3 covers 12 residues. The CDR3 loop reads CAVRHMNTEAFF. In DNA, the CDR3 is TGTGCAGTGAGACATATGAACACTGAAGCTTTCTTT.

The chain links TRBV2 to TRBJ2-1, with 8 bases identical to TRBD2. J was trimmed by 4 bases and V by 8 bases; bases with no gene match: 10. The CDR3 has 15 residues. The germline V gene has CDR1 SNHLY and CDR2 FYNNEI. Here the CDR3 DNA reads TGTGCCAGCGGAAACGGGGGGGCCGGGTACAATGAGCAGTTCTTC. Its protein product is CASGNGGAGYNEQFF.

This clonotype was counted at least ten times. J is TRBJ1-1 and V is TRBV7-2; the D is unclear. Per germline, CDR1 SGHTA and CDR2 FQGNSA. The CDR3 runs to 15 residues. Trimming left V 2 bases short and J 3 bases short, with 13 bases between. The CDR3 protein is CASSLQTARDTEAFF. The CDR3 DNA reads TGTGCCAGCAGCTTACAGACGGCAAGAGACACTGAAGCTTTCTTT.

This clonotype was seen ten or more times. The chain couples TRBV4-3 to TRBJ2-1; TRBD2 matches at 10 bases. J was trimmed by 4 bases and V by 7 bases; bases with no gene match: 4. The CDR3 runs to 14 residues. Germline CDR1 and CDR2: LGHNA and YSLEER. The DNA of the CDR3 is TGCGCCAGCAAGCTAGCGGGGGAGTACAATGAGCAGTTCTTC. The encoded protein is CASKLAGEYNEQFF.

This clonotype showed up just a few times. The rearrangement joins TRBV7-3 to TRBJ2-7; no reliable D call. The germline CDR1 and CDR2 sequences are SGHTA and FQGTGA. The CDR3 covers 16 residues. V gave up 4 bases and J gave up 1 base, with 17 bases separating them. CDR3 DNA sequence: TGTGCCAGCAGCTCCCAACCGAGGATGGAGTCCTACGAGCAGTACTTC. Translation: CASSSQPRMESYEQYF.

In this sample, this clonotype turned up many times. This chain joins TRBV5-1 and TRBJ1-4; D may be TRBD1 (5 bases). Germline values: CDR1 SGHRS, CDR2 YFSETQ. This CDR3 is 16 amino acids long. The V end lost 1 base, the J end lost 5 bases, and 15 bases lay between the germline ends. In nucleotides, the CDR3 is TGCGCCAGCAGCTTGCGAGACAGCCGGACCAATGAAAAACTGTTTTTT. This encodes CASSLRDSRTNEKLFF. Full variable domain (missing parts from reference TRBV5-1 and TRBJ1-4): KAGVTQTPRYLIKTRGQQVTLSCSPISGHRSVSWYQQTPGQGLQFLFEYFSETQRNKGNFPGRFSGRQFSNSRSEMNVSTLELGDSALYLCASSLRDSRTNEKLFFGSGTQLSVL.

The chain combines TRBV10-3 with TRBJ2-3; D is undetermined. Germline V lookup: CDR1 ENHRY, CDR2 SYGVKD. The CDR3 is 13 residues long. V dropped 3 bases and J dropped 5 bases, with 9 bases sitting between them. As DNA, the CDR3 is TGTGCCATCAGTGACCAGGTGAAAGATACGCAGTATTTT. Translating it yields CAISDQVKDTQYF.

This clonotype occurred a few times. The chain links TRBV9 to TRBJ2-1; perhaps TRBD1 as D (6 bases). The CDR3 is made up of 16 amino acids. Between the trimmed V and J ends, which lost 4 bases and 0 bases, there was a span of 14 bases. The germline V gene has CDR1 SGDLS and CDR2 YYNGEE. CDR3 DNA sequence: TGTGCCAGCAGCTTCGGGACACCCAGCTCCTACAATGAGCAGTTCTTC. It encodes CASSFGTPSSYNEQFF.

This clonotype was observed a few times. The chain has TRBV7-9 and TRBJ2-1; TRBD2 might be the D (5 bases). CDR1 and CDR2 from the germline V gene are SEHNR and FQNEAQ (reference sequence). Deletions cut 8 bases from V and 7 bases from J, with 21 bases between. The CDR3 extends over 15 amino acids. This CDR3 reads CASREGAGYVNEQFF. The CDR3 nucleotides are TGTGCCAGCCGAGAGGGCGCGGGTTATGTTAATGAGCAGTTCTTC. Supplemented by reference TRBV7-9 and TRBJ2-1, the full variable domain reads DTGVSQNPRHKITKRGQNVTFRCDPISEHNRLYWYRQTLGQGPEFLTYFQNEAQLEKSRLLSDRFSAERPKGSFSTLEIQRTEQGDSAMYLCASREGAGYVNEQFFGPGTRLTVL.

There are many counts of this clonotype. The CDR3 DNA is TGCGCCAGCAAGGATGCAACAACCCTCGGCGACGAGCAGTACTTC. Its protein product is CASKDATTLGDEQYF. The chain combines TRBV5-1 with TRBJ2-7; D is unclear. This CDR3 is 15 amino acids long. V dropped 6 bases and J dropped 5 bases, with 21 bases sitting between them. The V gene's germline CDR1 is SGHRS and CDR2 YFSETQ.

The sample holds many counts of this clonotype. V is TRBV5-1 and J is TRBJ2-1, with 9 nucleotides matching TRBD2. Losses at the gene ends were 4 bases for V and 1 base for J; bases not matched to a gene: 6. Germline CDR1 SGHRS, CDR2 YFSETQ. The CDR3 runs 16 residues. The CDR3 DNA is TGCGCCAGCAGCGGGAGCGGGGGGCTATCCTACAATGAGCAGTTCTTC. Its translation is CASSGSGGLSYNEQFF.

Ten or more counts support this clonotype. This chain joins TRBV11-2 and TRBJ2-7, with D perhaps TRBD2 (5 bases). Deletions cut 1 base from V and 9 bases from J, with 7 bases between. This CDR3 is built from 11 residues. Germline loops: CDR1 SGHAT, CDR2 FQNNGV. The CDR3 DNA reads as TGTGCCAGCAGCTTAGGGGAGAGGCAGTACTTC. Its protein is CASSLGERQYF.

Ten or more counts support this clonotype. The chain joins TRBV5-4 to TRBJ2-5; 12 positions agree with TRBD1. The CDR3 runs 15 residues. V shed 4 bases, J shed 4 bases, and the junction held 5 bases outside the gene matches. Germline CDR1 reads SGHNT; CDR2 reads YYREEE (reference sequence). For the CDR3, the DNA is TGTGCCAGCAGCGGGACAGGGGGCAGGGGAGAGACCCAGTACTTC. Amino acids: CASSGTGGRGETQYF.

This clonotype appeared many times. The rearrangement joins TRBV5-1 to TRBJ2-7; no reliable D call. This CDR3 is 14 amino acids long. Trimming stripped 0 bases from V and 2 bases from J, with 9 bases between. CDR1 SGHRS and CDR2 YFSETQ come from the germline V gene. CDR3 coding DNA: TGCGCCAGCAGCTTGGAGGTGCCACCCTACGAGCAGTACTTC. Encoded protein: CASSLEVPPYEQYF.

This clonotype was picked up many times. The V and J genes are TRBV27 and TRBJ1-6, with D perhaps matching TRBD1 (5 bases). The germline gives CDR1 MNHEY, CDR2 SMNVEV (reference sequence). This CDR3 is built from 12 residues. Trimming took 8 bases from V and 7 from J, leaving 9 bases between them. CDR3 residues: CASGTWNSPLHF. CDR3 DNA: TGTGCCAGCGGGACTTGGAATTCACCCCTCCACTTT.

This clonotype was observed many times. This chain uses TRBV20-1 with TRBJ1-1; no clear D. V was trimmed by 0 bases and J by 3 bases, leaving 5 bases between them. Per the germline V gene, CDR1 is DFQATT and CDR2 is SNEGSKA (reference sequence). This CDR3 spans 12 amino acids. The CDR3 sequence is CSARDPDTEAFF. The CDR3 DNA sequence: TGCAGTGCTAGAGATCCCGACACTGAAGCTTTCTTT.

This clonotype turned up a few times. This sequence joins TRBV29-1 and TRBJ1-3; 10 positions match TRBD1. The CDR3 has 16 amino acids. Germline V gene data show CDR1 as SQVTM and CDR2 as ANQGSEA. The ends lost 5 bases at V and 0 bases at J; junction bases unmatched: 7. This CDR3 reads CSVKTGGAGSGNTIYF. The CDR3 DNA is TGCAGCGTTAAGACAGGGGGCGCCGGCTCTGGAAACACCATATATTTT.

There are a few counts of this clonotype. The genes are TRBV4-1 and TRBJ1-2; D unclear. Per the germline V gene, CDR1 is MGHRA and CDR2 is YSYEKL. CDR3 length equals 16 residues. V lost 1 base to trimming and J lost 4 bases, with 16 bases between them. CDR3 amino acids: CASSQVGEGFGYGYTF. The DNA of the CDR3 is TGCGCCAGCAGCCAAGTGGGAGAGGGATTCGGCTATGGCTACACCTTC.